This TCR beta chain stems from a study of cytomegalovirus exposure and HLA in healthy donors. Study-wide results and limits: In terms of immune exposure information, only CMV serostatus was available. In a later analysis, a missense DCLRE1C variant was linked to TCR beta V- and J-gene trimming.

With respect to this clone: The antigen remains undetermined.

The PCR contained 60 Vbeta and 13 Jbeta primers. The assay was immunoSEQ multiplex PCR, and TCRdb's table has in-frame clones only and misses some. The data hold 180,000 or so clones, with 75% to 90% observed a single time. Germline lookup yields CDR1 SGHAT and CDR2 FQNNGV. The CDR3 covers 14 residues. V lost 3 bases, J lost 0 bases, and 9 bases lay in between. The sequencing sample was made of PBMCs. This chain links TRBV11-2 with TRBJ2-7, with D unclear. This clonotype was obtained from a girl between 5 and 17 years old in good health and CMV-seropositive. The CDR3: CASSLGSVSYEQYF. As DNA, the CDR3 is TGTGCCAGCAGCTTGGGCAGTGTCTCCTACGAGCAGTACTTC.